This T cell receptor beta chain was sequenced in a study of cytomegalovirus exposure and HLA in healthy donors. Clones were sequenced by immunoSEQ multiplex PCR, and TCRdb holds only the in-frame ones, with some missing. This table holds 70,000 or so clones, about 94% found once. V was clipped by 2 bases and J by 4 bases; unmatched bases: 9. Looked up from germline, CDR1 is MNHNS and CDR2 is SASEGT. The CDR3 covers 16 residues. This chain joins TRBV6-1 and TRBJ1-2; 8 nucleotides line up with TRBD1. The TCR sequence derives from a woman aged 18-29 years in good health and CMV-seronegative. The sample consisted of PBMCs. The CDR3 DNA follows: TGTGCCAGCAGTGAAAGGAGGCAGGGGGCGGCCTATGGCTACACCTTC. This encodes CASSERRQGAAYGYTF.